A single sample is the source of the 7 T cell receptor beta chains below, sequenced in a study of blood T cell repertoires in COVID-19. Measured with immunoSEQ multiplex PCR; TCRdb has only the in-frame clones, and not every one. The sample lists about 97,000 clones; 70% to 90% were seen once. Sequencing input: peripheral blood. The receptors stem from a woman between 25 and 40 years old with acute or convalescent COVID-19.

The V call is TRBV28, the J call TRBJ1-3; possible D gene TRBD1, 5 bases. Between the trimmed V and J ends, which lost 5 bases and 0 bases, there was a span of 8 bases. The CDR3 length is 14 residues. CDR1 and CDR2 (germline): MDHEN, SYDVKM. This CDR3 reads CASSTGFSGNTIYF. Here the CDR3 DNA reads TGTGCCAGCAGTACAGGATTCTCTGGAAACACCATATATTTT.

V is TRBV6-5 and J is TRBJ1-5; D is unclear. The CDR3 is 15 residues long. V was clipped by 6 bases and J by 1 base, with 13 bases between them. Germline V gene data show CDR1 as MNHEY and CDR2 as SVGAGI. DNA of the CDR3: TGTGCCAGCAGGATCTCCGCGGGCAGCAATCAGCCCCAGCATTTT. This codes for CASRISAGSNQPQHF.

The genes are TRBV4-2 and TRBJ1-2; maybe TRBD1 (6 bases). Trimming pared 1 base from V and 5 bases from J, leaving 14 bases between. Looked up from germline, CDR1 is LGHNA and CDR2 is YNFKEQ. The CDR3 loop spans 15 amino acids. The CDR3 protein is CASSQGGSGAYGYTF. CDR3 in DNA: TGTGCCAGCAGCCAAGGGGGGTCAGGGGCGTATGGCTACACCTTC.

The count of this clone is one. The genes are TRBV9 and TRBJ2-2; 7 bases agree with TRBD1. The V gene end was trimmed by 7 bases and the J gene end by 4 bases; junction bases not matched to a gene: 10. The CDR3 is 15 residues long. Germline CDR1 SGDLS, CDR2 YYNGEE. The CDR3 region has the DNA TGTGCCAGCCGGGACAGCTCCCCGATCACCGGGGAGCTGTTTTTT. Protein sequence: CASRDSSPITGELFF. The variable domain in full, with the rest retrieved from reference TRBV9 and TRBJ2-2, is DSGVTQTPKHLITATGQRVTLRCSPRSGDLSVYWYQQSLDQGLQFLIQYYNGEERAKGNILERFSAQQFPDLHSELNLSSLELGDSALYFCASRDSSPITGELFFGEGSRLTVL.

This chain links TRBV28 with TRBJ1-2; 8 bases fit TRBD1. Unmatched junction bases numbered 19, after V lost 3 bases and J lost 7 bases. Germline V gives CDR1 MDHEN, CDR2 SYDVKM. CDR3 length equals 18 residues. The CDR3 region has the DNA TGTGCCAGCAGTTTCCCAGGGGGCCGCCGAACTCTACTGGGTGGCTACACCTTC. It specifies CASSFPGGRRTLLGGYTF.

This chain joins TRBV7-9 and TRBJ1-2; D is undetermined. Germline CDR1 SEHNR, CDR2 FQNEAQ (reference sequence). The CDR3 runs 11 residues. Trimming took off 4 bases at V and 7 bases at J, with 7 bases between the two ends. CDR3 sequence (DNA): TGTGCCAGCAGCTCATACGGTGGCTACACCTTC. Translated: CASSSYGGYTF.

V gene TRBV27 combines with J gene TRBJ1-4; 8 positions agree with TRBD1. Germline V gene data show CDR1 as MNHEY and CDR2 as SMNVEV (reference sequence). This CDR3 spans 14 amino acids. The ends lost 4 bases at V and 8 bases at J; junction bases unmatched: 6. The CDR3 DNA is TGTGCCAGCAGTTCGACAGGGGTGTGGGAAAAACTGTTTTTT. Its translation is CASSSTGVWEKLFF.